Presented here are 5 T cell receptor beta chains from one specimen sequenced in a study of Graves' ophthalmopathy and Graves' hyperthyroidism. TCR beta CDR3 amplification used RNA transcripts. HTBI primers were used in a first-round RT-PCR, which preceded a second-round multiplex PCR. TCRdb reprocessed the multiplex PCR reads with MiXCR, giving one entry per CDR3 protein. In the table there are 620,000 or so distinct CDR3 sequences, about 24% of which are singletons. Source material: peripheral blood. Every receptor here comes from a woman under 30 with stable Graves' hyperthyroidism. Some clones in this sample may be carry-over from other donors' samples.

Ten or more counts support this clonotype. The rearrangement links TRBV12-3 or TRBV12-4 to TRBJ2-7; D call uncertain. The CDR3 extends over 16 amino acids. Trimming cost V 5 bases and J 5 bases, with 22 bases left between them. DNA for the CDR3: TGTGCCAGCAGTCTGGCCCCGGGTCCCCTTGGTAACGAGCAGTACTTC. It encodes CASSLAPGPLGNEQYF.

The chain links TRBV4-1 to TRBJ1-3; D is unresolved. This CDR3 is built from 12 residues. V was cut by 2 bases and J by 3 bases, with 2 bases left in between. Germline CDR1 and CDR2: MGHRA and YSYEKL. CDR3 DNA: TGCGCCAGCAGCCAAATTGGAAACACCATATATTTT. This gives the protein CASSQIGNTIYF.

The chain is built from TRBV6-1 and TRBJ1-5; unclear D gene. The V end was cut by 2 bases, the J end by 7 bases, with 12 bases between. The CDR3 sequence is 14 residues long. CDR1 is MNHNS and CDR2 is SASEGT in the germline V gene. CDR3 in amino acids: CASSEMKGWQPQHF. The CDR3 DNA follows: TGTGCCAGCAGTGAAATGAAGGGTTGGCAGCCCCAGCATTTT.

This clonotype was seen ten or more times. The chain combines TRBV20-1 with TRBJ2-5; D possibly matches TRBD1 or TRBD2 (6 bases each). The germline CDR1 and CDR2 sequences are DFQATT and SNEGSKA (reference sequence). The CDR3 loop spans 14 amino acids. Trimming pared 1 base from V and 3 bases from J, leaving 12 bases between. The CDR3 nucleotides read TGCAGTGCTAGAGGTGGAGGGGGGAAAGAGACCCAGTACTTC. Amino acid sequence: CSARGGGGKETQYF.

This clonotype appeared a few times. The V gene is TRBV4-2, the J gene TRBJ1-1; TRBD1 aligns across 10 bases. J was trimmed by 5 bases and V by 0 bases; bases with no gene match: 9. Germline CDR1 is LGHNA and CDR2 is YNFKEQ. The CDR3 spans 17 residues. The CDR3 protein is CASSQEVTGTGETEAFF. In DNA, the CDR3 is TGTGCCAGCAGCCAAGAGGTAACCGGGACAGGGGAAACTGAAGCTTTCTTT.